This passage covers 13 T cell receptor beta chains from one sample sequenced in a study of shared clonotypes between healthy human individuals. TCRdb's table, derived via immunoSEQ multiplex PCR, lists solely in-frame clones and lacks some. In the table there are under 550,000 clones, about 95% of which are singletons. Material for sequencing was naive CD4+ T cells sorted from blood. Subset reported: CD45RA+ positively selected. The receptors were gathered from a woman aged 25 to 45 in good health.

The chain has TRBV6-1 and TRBJ1-3; unclear D gene. Germline loops: CDR1 MNHNS, CDR2 SASEGT. V was cut by 6 bases and J by 0 bases, with 12 bases left in between. This CDR3 spans 15 amino acids. CDR3 loop: CASRADRTSGNTIYF. CDR3 bases: TGTGCCAGCAGAGCCGACCGAACCTCTGGAAACACCATATATTTT.

Worth noting for this clone: Other nucleotide sequences in the sample specify the same CDR3. The chain couples TRBV7-9 to TRBJ2-7; 7 nucleotides match TRBD2. The ends lost 2 bases at V and 5 bases at J; junction bases unmatched: 9. This CDR3 is 15 amino acids long. Germline V gene lookup returns CDR1 SEHNR and CDR2 FQNEAQ (reference sequence). CDR3: CASSLLGGRVNEQYF. The CDR3 nucleotides are TGTGCCAGCAGCTTACTCGGCGGGAGAGTCAACGAGCAGTACTTC. The whole variable domain, filled in from reference TRBV7-9 and TRBJ2-7, reads DTGVSQNPRHKITKRGQNVTFRCDPISEHNRLYWYRQTLGQGPEFLTYFQNEAQLEKSRLLSDRFSAERPKGSFSTLEIQRTEQGDSAMYLCASSLLGGRVNEQYFGPGTRLTVT.

The chain combines TRBV5-1 with TRBJ2-7, with 10 bases identical to TRBD1. This CDR3 comprises 13 residues. Trimming cost V 3 bases and J 7 bases; bases outside gene matches: 4. Germline V gene sequence: CDR1 SGHRS, CDR2 YFSETQ. DNA for the CDR3: TGCGCCAGCAGCTGGGACAGGGGTTGGGAGCAGTACTTC. This gives the protein CASSWDRGWEQYF.

V gene TRBV5-1 combines with J gene TRBJ2-7; D perhaps matches TRBD1 (5 bases). V lost 1 base and J 6 bases, leaving 11 bases between the germline ends. The length of the CDR3 is 13 residues. Germline CDR1 reads SGHRS; CDR2 reads YFSETQ. The CDR3 region is CASSLIRAGEQYF. CDR3 DNA sequence: TGCGCCAGCAGCTTGATCAGGGCTGGCGAGCAGTACTTC.

This chain joins TRBV27 and TRBJ1-4; no firm D call. CDR3 size: 12 residues. Germline assignment: CDR1 MNHEY and CDR2 SMNVEV (reference sequence). Trimming left V 7 bases short and J 10 bases short, with 13 bases between. CDR3 residues: CASTGPGGKLFF. CDR3 DNA: TGTGCCAGCACTGGACCCGGCGGAAAACTGTTTTTT.

V usage is TRBV18 and J usage is TRBJ2-7; TRBD1 is a possible D gene (6 bases). This CDR3 is built from 14 residues. Germline CDR1 is KGHSH and CDR2 is LQKENI. With 6 bases removed from V and 0 bases from J, the gap between germline ends came to 12 bases. The CDR3 nucleotides read TGTGCCAGCTCCCACAACAGGGACTCCTACGAGCAGTACTTC. Its protein product is CASSHNRDSYEQYF.

The chain employs TRBV5-5 and TRBJ2-3; 7 bases align to TRBD1. V shed 3 bases, J shed 2 bases, and the junction held 12 bases outside the gene matches. Looked up from germline, CDR1 is SGHKS and CDR2 is YYEKEE (reference sequence). The CDR3 sequence is 17 residues long. The CDR3 sequence: CASSSVRDSFYTDTQYF. CDR3 in DNA: TGTGCCAGCAGCTCCGTAAGGGACAGCTTTTACACAGATACGCAGTATTTT.

This clone was detected once. The gene calls are TRBV18 and TRBJ1-3, with D perhaps matching TRBD1 (6 bases). Germline-derived CDR1 and CDR2 are KGHSH and LQKENI. V was clipped by 2 bases and J by 0 bases, with 11 bases between them. This CDR3 is 16 amino acids long. Here the CDR3 reads CASSPFGGASGNTIYF. Here the CDR3 DNA reads TGTGCCAGCTCACCATTTGGGGGGGCCTCTGGAAACACCATATATTTT.

The chain carries TRBV28 and TRBJ1-5; D is possibly TRBD1 (6 bases). Germline V CDR1 and CDR2: MDHEN, SYDVKM. The germline V and J ends were trimmed by 4 bases and 3 bases, with 16 bases remaining between them. CDR3 size: 16 residues. The CDR3 spells CASSSGVGQFNQPQHF. In nucleotides, the CDR3 is TGTGCCAGCAGTTCTGGCGTGGGACAATTCAATCAGCCCCAGCATTTT.

J is TRBJ1-5 and V is TRBV21-1; the table's D gene call, TRBD1, was not cross checked with the DNA. TRBV21-1 is described as a pseudogene. This CDR3 contains 16 residues. This CDR3 reads CASSKGSLSSHQPQHF. The DNA of the CDR3 is TGTGCCAGCAGCAAAGGCAGTCTTTCGTCCCATCAGCCCCAGCATTTT.

This sequence joins TRBV10-3 and TRBJ2-3; 7 bases agree with TRBD1. V was pared by 4 bases and J by 2 bases, with 6 bases of the junction left unmatched. The germline V gene has CDR1 ENHRY and CDR2 SYGVKD. The CDR3 loop spans 15 amino acids. Here the CDR3 reads CAISAHEGATDTQYF. The CDR3 DNA reads as TGTGCCATCAGTGCCCATGAGGGGGCCACAGATACGCAGTATTTT.

The chain is built from TRBV19 and TRBJ1-2, with a tentative D call TRBD1 (5 bases). Germline V gives CDR1 LNHDA, CDR2 SQIVND (reference sequence). The CDR3 contains 14 residues. With 6 bases removed from V and 6 bases from J, the gap between germline ends came to 17 bases. Here the CDR3 reads CASRLNTGSHGYTF. CDR3 bases: TGTGCCAGTAGACTGAACACAGGATCCCATGGCTACACCTTC.

The chain combines TRBV18 with TRBJ1-4, with a weak D call TRBD1 (6 bases). Trimming removed 2 bases from V and 7 bases from J, with 14 bases in between. The CDR3 sequence is 15 residues long. The V gene's germline CDR1 is KGHSH and CDR2 LQKENI. The CDR3 DNA follows: TGTGCCAGCTCACCAGAAAGGCAGGGGACTGAAAAACTGTTTTTT. This codes for CASSPERQGTEKLFF. The variable domain in full, with the rest retrieved from reference TRBV18 and TRBJ1-4, is NAGVMQNPRHLVRRRGQEARLRCSPMKGHSHVYWYRQLPEEGLKFMVYLQKENIIDESGMPKERFSAEFPKEGPSILRIQQVVRGDSAAYFCASSPERQGTEKLFFGSGTQLSVL.